The clone carrying this T cell receptor (beta chain) showed up just once. Its antigen is as yet unknown. Time point of the sample: after dendritic cell vaccination, including at tumor progression/relapse. Isocitrate dehydrogenase mutation was absent in all glioblastoma patients. The entry originates in a study of glioma-infiltrating T cells after dendritic cell vaccination. The study's findings and limits: Higher pretreatment TIL content predicted longer progression-free time and survival.

Germline V gene data show CDR1 as GTSNPN and CDR2 as SVGIG (reference sequence). The CDR3 consists of 15 residues. Between the trimmed V and J ends, which lost 8 bases and 4 bases, there was a span of 23 bases. Amplification used 60 V beta primers and 13 J beta primers. Sequencing used immunoSEQ multiplex PCR; TCRdb keeps in-frame clones, though not all of them. The sample shows 65,000 or so clones, approximately 86% of them seen only once. The source of this sequence is a human donor with glioblastoma. The starting material was blood, obtained after dendritic cell vaccination. J is TRBJ1-2 and V is TRBV30, with a possible D match to TRBD1 (6 bases). CDR3 in amino acids: CAGVPRQAWGYGYTF. The CDR3 DNA sequence: TGTGCCGGGGTTCCTAGACAGGCTTGGGGCTATGGCTACACCTTC.